This TCR beta chain was captured in a study of regulatory T cells in long-lasting Graves disease. The overall study: Over 5 years of antithyroid drugs plus positive TSH receptor antibodies defined persistent Graves' disease. Study-wide results and limits: Persistent Graves' patients possessed reduced TCR diversity relative to recently diagnosed ones.

As to this clonotype: Its antigen remains unknown.

Investigators prepared the TCR beta libraries by applying iRepertoire HTBI primers and Arm-PCR of CDR3 regions. TCRdb reprocessed the multiplex PCR reads with MiXCR, giving one entry per CDR3 protein. The table lists some 450,000 distinct CDR3 sequences, about a quarter of them singletons, with about a quarter in the top ten. The time point here: persistent/refractory GD, antithyroid drugs over 5 years with positive TRAb. PBMC-derived RNA was used for the TCR library. Germline V lookup: CDR1 LGHNA, CDR2 YNFKEQ. The germline V and J ends were trimmed by 0 bases and 0 bases, with 9 bases remaining between them. The CDR3 has 16 residues.

The chain employs TRBV4-2 and TRBJ1-3, with unresolved D. The TCR sequence derives from a female donor with Graves disease. The specimen was peripheral blood mononuclear cells (PBMCs), collected when the disease was refractory, from a patient treated with antithyroid drugs. The CDR3 protein is CASSQDWTSSGNTIYF. The CDR3 DNA reads TGTGCCAGCAGCCAAGATTGGACGAGCTCTGGAAACACCATATATTTT.